This is a list of T cell receptor beta chains from one sample in a study of early T cells in non-severe SARS-CoV-2 infection. TCRdb analysed the 5' RACE reads with MiXCR anew, one entry per CDR3 protein. The profile covers about 64,000 distinct CDR3 sequences, with roughly 18% appearing a single time and about 8.8% taken by the ten largest. Material: whole blood, obtained at baseline. The receptors stem from an adult who was a healthcare worker with PCR-confirmed SARS-CoV-2 infection or an uninfected control (not recorded which). The CDR3 runs from the conserved cysteine through the conserved F or W. D genes are given only for firm matches. The listing skips clone size in some rows; elsewhere it reads once, few, many or a size class.

V gene: TRBV19
D gene: -
J gene: TRBJ2-1
clone size: -
CDR3 protein: CASSIGRLTNEQFF
CDR3 DNA: TGTGCCAGTAGTATAGGCCGATTAACCAATGAGCAGTTCTTC

V gene: TRBV20-1
D gene: TRBD1
J gene: TRBJ2-7
clone size: few
CDR3 protein: CSARTGGNNPNYEQYF
CDR3 DNA: TGCAGTGCTAGGACAGGGGGCAACAACCCAAACTACGAGCAGTACTTC

V gene: TRBV2
D gene: -
J gene: TRBJ2-2
clone size: few
CDR3 protein: CASSPANTGELFF
CDR3 DNA: TGTGCCAGCAGCCCTGCGAACACCGGGGAGCTGTTTTTT

V gene: TRBV20-1
D gene: -
J gene: TRBJ2-3
clone size: -
CDR3 protein: CSATSILPGLLNPSTDTQYF
CDR3 DNA: TGCAGTGCTACATCGATCCTACCGGGCTTACTTAACCCTAGCACAGATACGCAGTATTTT

V gene: TRBV7-8
D gene: -
J gene: TRBJ1-1
clone size: -
CDR3 protein: CASSLRGGDTEAFF
CDR3 DNA: TGTGCCAGCAGCTTAAGGGGGGGAGACACTGAAGCTTTCTTT

V gene: TRBV7-2
D gene: -
J gene: TRBJ2-7
clone size: few
CDR3 protein: CASSLGVSGSFEEQYF
CDR3 DNA: TGTGCCAGCAGCTTAGGTGTTAGCGGCTCGTTTGAGGAGCAGTACTTC

V gene: TRBV12-3/TRBV12-4
D gene: TRBD1
J gene: TRBJ2-3
clone size: -
CDR3 protein: CASSRDSADTQYF
CDR3 DNA: TGTGCCAGCAGCCGGGACAGCGCAGATACGCAGTATTTT

V gene: TRBV11-2
D gene: -
J gene: TRBJ2-7
clone size: few
CDR3 protein: CASSLEGQAYYEQYF
CDR3 DNA: TGTGCCAGCAGCTTAGAGGGTCAGGCTTACTACGAGCAGTACTTC

V gene: TRBV5-1
D gene: -
J gene: TRBJ2-5
clone size: many
CDR3 protein: CASSSQETQYF
CDR3 DNA: TGCGCCAGCAGCTCCCAAGAGACCCAGTACTTC

V gene: TRBV20-1
D gene: -
J gene: TRBJ2-1
clone size: few
CDR3 protein: CSARERENEQFF
CDR3 DNA: TGCAGTGCTAGAGAGCGGGAAAATGAGCAGTTCTTC

V gene: TRBV15
D gene: -
J gene: TRBJ2-5
clone size: few
CDR3 protein: CATSRSRIQETQYF
CDR3 DNA: TGTGCCACCAGCAGAAGTCGGATCCAAGAGACCCAGTACTTC

V gene: TRBV20-1
D gene: -
J gene: TRBJ2-1
clone size: few
CDR3 protein: CSGRRGPYNEQFF
CDR3 DNA: TGCAGTGGCAGGAGGGGACCTTACAATGAGCAGTTCTTC

V gene: TRBV12-3/TRBV12-4
D gene: TRBD2
J gene: TRBJ2-2
clone size: -
CDR3 protein: CASSYLAGTGELFF
CDR3 DNA: TGTGCCAGCAGTTATTTAGCGGGCACCGGGGAGCTGTTTTTT

V gene: TRBV28
D gene: -
J gene: TRBJ1-1
clone size: -
CDR3 protein: CASRHIVSGTEAFF
CDR3 DNA: TGTGCCAGCAGACATATAGTATCGGGCACTGAAGCTTTCTTT

V gene: TRBV19
D gene: -
J gene: TRBJ2-6
clone size: once
CDR3 protein: CASRSSQAGANVLTF
CDR3 DNA: TGTGCCAGCCGTTCCTCACAGGCTGGGGCCAACGTCCTGACTTTC

V gene: TRBV6-6
D gene: -
J gene: TRBJ1-1
clone size: few
CDR3 protein: CASLRTELGPHSEAFF
CDR3 DNA: TGTGCCAGCCTTCGTACGGAACTGGGACCCCACTCTGAAGCTTTCTTT

V gene: TRBV12-3/TRBV12-4
D gene: TRBD1
J gene: TRBJ1-1
clone size: few
CDR3 protein: CASSSFSGTAENEAFF
CDR3 DNA: TGTGCCAGCAGTTCTTTCTCCGGGACAGCCGAGAATGAAGCTTTCTTT